This passage covers 2 T cell receptor beta chains from one sample sequenced in a study of T cell responses to AZD1222 COVID-19 vaccine. The data were produced by immunoSEQ multiplex PCR, yet TCRdb's version contains in-frame clones alone and is incomplete. This table holds around 110,000 clones, 89% found once. This material consisted of peripheral blood, taken on day 0 of AZD1222 vaccination. These receptors all come from an adult in good health.

This sequence joins TRBV5-1 and TRBJ2-2, with TRBD1 matching 7 bases. Germline-derived CDR1 and CDR2 are SGHRS and YFSETQ. The J segment lost 7 bases and the V segment lost 6 bases, leaving 6 bases of the junction unmatched. CDR3 length: 13 residues. DNA for the CDR3: TGCGCCAGCACACAGGGGTCCGGCGGGGAGCTGTTTTTT. Translated, it gives CASTQGSGGELFF.

The CDR3 sequence is CASSPLTRGYNEQFF. The CDR3 coding sequence is TGTGCCAGCTCACCCCTAACGAGGGGCTACAATGAGCAGTTCTTC. The chain joins TRBV18 to TRBJ2-1; D possibly uses TRBD1 or TRBD2 (5 bases each). The CDR3 has 15 residues. The germline V and J ends were trimmed by 3 bases and 3 bases, with 12 bases remaining between them. In germline, CDR1 is KGHSH, CDR2 LQKENI.